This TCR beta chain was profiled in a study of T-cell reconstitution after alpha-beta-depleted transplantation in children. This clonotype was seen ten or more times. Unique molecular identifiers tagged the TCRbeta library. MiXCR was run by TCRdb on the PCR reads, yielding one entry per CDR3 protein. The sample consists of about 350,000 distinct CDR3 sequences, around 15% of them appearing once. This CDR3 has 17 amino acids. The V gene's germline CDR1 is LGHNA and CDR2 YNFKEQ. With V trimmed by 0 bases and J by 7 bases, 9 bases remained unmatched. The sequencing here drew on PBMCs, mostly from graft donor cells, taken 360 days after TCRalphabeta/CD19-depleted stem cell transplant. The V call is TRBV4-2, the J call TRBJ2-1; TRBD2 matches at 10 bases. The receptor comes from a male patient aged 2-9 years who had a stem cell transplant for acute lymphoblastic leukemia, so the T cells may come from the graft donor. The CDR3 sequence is CASSQDPSGRAPNEQFF. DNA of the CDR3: TGTGCCAGCAGCCAAGACCCAAGCGGGAGGGCCCCGAATGAGCAGTTCTTC.